Listed below are T cell receptor beta chains from one sample, sequenced in a study of cytomegalovirus exposure and HLA in healthy donors. The table came from immunoSEQ multiplex PCR; TCRdb's copy has only in-frame clones and leaves some out. Of 100,000 to 150,000 clones detected, over 70% appear once; the ten largest clones hold about 1.6%. The material sequenced was PBMCs. The receptors originated from a woman aged 18-29 years in good health and CMV-seronegative. Both conserved end residues are part of each CDR3. A D gene is named only where the DNA matches it firmly. Size is omitted from some rows. Given values are once, few, many or a class for expanded clones.

V	D	size	J	CDR3	DNA
TRBV6-4	TRBD2	NA	TRBJ2-2	CASSPKGLAGLNTGELFF	TGTGCCAGCAGCCCCAAGGGACTAGCGGGTTTGAACACCGGGGAGCTGTTTTTT
TRBV18	NA	few	TRBJ1-2	CASSPEGEGYGYTF	TGTGCCAGCTCACCAGAGGGGGAAGGATATGGCTACACCTTC
TRBV15	NA	few	TRBJ1-3	CATSPHSGNTIYF	TGTGCCACCAGCCCCCACTCTGGAAACACCATATATTTT
TRBV7-8	TRBD2	few	TRBJ2-3	CASSLAQVLAGGVANTQYF	TGTGCCAGCAGCTTAGCGCAGGTTTTAGCGGGGGGGGTGGCGAATACGCAGTATTTT
TRBV19	NA	NA	TRBJ1-1	CASRKWSANTEAFF	TGTGCCAGTAGAAAGTGGAGTGCGAACACTGAAGCTTTCTTT
TRBV5-4	NA	NA	TRBJ1-1	CASSFLDGGTEAFF	TGTGCCAGCAGTTTCCTCGACGGGGGCACTGAAGCTTTCTTT
TRBV5-4	NA	NA	TRBJ2-7	CASSWRGLTYEQYF	TGTGCCAGTTCCTGGCGGGGACTGACCTACGAGCAGTACTTC
TRBV19	TRBD1	NA	TRBJ1-2	CASSIARGQGGYGYTF	TGTGCCAGTAGTATAGCCCGAGGACAGGGTGGGTATGGCTACACCTTC
TRBV6-1	TRBD1	NA	TRBJ1-3	CASSAPTGEDTIYF	TGTGCCAGCAGTGCGCCGACAGGGGAGGACACCATATATTTT
TRBV9	NA	NA	TRBJ2-7	CASSATDYEQYF	TGTGCCAGCAGCGCAACAGACTACGAGCAGTACTTC
TRBV19	NA	few	TRBJ2-2	CASTPPGVLTGELFF	TGTGCCAGTACCCCGCCGGGGGTTTTAACCGGGGAGCTGTTTTTT
TRBV29-1	TRBD1	NA	TRBJ2-1	CSIIAINRGNEQFF	TGCAGCATTATCGCAATCAACAGGGGCAATGAGCAGTTCTTC
TRBV19	TRBD2	NA	TRBJ2-5	CASSVGTSGRARETQYF	TGTGCCAGTAGCGTGGGGACTAGCGGGAGGGCCCGGGAGACCCAGTACTTC
TRBV7-9	NA	few	TRBJ1-1	CASSGPMNTEAFF	TGTGCCAGCAGCGGCCCGATGAACACTGAAGCTTTCTTT
TRBV30	TRBD1	NA	TRBJ1-5	CAWSKFSGQVWSKGNQPQHF	TGTGCCTGGAGTAAGTTTTCGGGACAGGTATGGTCGAAGGGCAATCAGCCCCAGCATTTT
TRBV28	NA	NA	TRBJ2-1	CASSSDRRTSNEQFF	TGTGCCAGCAGTTCCGACAGACGAACCTCCAATGAGCAGTTCTTC
TRBV7-7	NA	NA	TRBJ2-3	CASSLVSAASTDTQYF	TGTGCCAGCAGCTTAGTATCGGCGGCTAGCACAGATACGCAGTATTTT
TRBV6-5	NA	NA	TRBJ2-5	CASSPGLAGETQYF	TGTGCCAGCAGCCCCGGCTTGGCGGGAGAGACCCAGTACTTC
TRBV5-1	NA	NA	TRBJ2-3	CASSLGTSPDTQYF	TGCGCCAGCAGCTTGGGGACTTCGCCAGATACGCAGTATTTT
TRBV5-4	TRBD2	NA	TRBJ2-1	CASSSGLAGSNEQFF	TGTGCCAGCAGTTCGGGACTAGCGGGAAGTAATGAGCAGTTCTTC
TRBV30	NA	few	TRBJ1-1	CALRGNTEAFF	TGTGCCTTAAGGGGGAACACTGAAGCTTTCTTT
TRBV7-9	TRBD1	once	TRBJ1-2	CASSLGQGDSYGYTF	TGTGCCAGCAGCTTAGGACAGGGAGACTCCTATGGCTACACCTTC
TRBV12-5	NA	NA	TRBJ1-5	CASGLVLEGSNQPQHF	TGTGCTAGTGGTTTGGTACTGGAGGGGTCAAATCAGCCCCAGCATTTT
TRBV6-6	TRBD2	NA	TRBJ2-2	CASSWGGLAGDGELFF	TGTGCCAGCAGTTGGGGAGGACTAGCGGGAGACGGGGAGCTGTTTTTT
TRBV15	NA	NA	TRBJ2-3	CATSPDIASTDTQYF	TGTGCCACCAGCCCGGACATAGCTAGCACAGATACGCAGTATTTT
TRBV5-1	NA	NA	TRBJ2-5	CASSLSLDQETQYF	TGCGCCAGCAGCTTGTCGTTAGACCAAGAGACCCAGTACTTC
TRBV13	NA	NA	TRBJ1-3	CASSLGVAGKKGNTIYF	TGTGCCAGCAGCTTAGGAGTAGCGGGGAAAAAAGGAAACACCATATATTTT
TRBV14	NA	NA	TRBJ2-7	CASSPPPPLSYEQYF	TGTGCCAGCAGCCCCCCTCCTCCTCTCTCCTACGAGCAGTACTTC